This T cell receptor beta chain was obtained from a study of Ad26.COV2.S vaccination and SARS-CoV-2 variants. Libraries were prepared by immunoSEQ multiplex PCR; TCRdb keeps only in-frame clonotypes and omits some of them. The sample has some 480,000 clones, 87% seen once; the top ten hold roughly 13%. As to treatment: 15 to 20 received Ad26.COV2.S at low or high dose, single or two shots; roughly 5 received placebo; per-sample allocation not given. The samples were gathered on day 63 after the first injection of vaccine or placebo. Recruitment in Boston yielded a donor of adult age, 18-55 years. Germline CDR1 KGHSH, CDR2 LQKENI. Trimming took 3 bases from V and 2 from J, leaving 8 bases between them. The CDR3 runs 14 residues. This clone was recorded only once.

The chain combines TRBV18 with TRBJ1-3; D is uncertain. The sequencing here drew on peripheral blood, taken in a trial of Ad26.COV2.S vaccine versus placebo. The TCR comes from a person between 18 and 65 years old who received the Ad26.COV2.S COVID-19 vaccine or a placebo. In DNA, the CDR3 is TGTGCCAGCTCACCGGGGAATGCTGGAAACACCATATATTTT. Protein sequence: CASSPGNAGNTIYF.